This record covers a single TCR beta chain. This entry comes from a study of radiotherapy plus CTLA-4 blockade in lung cancer. Sequenced by immunoSEQ multiplex PCR; TCRdb stores in-frame clones only, minus some. Of about 12,000 clones listed, roughly four fifths are singletons. The V gene's germline CDR1 is LNHDA and CDR2 SQIVND (reference sequence). CDR3 length: 15 residues. Between the trimmed V and J ends, which lost 5 bases and 3 bases, there was a span of 16 bases. The rearrangement uses TRBV19 and TRBJ1-1; D possibly corresponds to TRBD1 (5 bases). Material: peripheral blood, obtained from a patient treated with radiotherapy plus ipilimumab. This TCR came from a human donor with non-small cell lung cancer that progressed on radiotherapy plus ipilimumab. The CDR3: CASSVPYQGYTEAFF. CDR3 in DNA: TGTGCCAGTAGTGTCCCTTATCAGGGATACACTGAAGCTTTCTTT.